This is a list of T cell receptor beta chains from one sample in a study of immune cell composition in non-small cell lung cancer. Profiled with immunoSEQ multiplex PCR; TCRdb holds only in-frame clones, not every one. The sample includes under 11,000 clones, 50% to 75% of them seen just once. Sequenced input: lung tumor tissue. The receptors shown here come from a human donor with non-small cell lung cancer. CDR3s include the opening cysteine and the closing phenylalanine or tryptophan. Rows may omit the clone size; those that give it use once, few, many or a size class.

CASSLVPRGTGGGDEQYF	NA	TRBV7-6	TRBJ2-7
CASSFRTGTGGETQYF	NA	TRBV5-4	TRBJ2-5
CASSLPGLTYEQYF	NA	TRBV7-9	TRBJ2-7
CASSLMSGTGETQYF	NA	TRBV11-2	TRBJ2-5
CASSHGNTDTQYF	NA	TRBV7-3	TRBJ2-3
CASSLTRNSNQPQHF	medium-sized	TRBV18	TRBJ1-5
CASSQGRETQYF	NA	TRBV4-1	TRBJ2-5
CASSPRGLAGVADTQYF	NA	TRBV4-2	TRBJ2-3
CASRTGAANTGELFF	NA	TRBV19	TRBJ2-2
CASSVVATTGELFF	NA	TRBV9	TRBJ2-2
CASTTSGGLTDTQYF	NA	TRBV19	TRBJ2-3
CASSLVGGGYEQYF	NA	TRBV5-4	TRBJ2-7
CASSSRQGASYEQYF	medium-sized	TRBV7-2	TRBJ2-7
CASSRTATNEKLFF	few	TRBV5-4	TRBJ1-4
CASSLSYGETQYF	few	TRBV7-9	TRBJ2-5
CASRPPGQPIYEQYF	few	TRBV7-9	TRBJ2-7
CASSVRGGTGDLTDTQYF	NA	TRBV9	TRBJ2-3
CASREGTVAAGYTF	NA	TRBV28	TRBJ1-2
CSVGLGTNEQFF	NA	TRBV29-1	TRBJ2-1
CASKTLAGGSGANVLTF	NA	TRBV19	TRBJ2-6
CSGLVGGTEAFF	NA	TRBV29-1	TRBJ1-1
CASSPDINEQYF	NA	TRBV7-9	TRBJ2-7
CASSPGQRGYTF	NA	TRBV28	TRBJ1-2
CASSPPTQETQYF	NA	TRBV18	TRBJ2-5
CAISETALYEQYF	NA	TRBV10-3	TRBJ2-7
CASSVGQGDSPLHF	few	TRBV2	TRBJ1-6
CASSLWSRAQHF	few	TRBV28	TRBJ1-5
CASSVGQGTYEQYF	NA	TRBV9	TRBJ2-7
CASSPPSGYEQYF	NA	TRBV7-8	TRBJ2-7
CASSGDWDMRRISTDTQYF	NA	TRBV2	TRBJ2-3
CASSRLQGGTEAFF	NA	TRBV18	TRBJ1-1